The next 14 T cell receptor beta chains were all read from a single sample in a study of blood T cell repertoires in COVID-19. Method: immunoSEQ multiplex PCR; TCRdb's copy keeps in-frame clones and lacks some. The table includes about half a million clones, 80% to 90% detected once. Sequenced material: peripheral blood. The receptors derive from a human donor in a cohort sampled during active COVID-19.

V and J are TRBV7-3 and TRBJ1-1, with 10 bases identical to TRBD1. This CDR3 is built from 13 residues. Trimming at V came to 5 bases and at J to 7 bases, leaving 4 bases not matched to a gene. Germline CDR1 reads SGHTA; CDR2 reads FQGTGA. The CDR3 DNA reads as TGTGCCAGCAGCCTGACAGGGGGCAATGAAGCTTTCTTT. Residues: CASSLTGGNEAFF.

The genes are TRBV30 and TRBJ2-7; 12 nucleotides align to TRBD2. J gave up 12 bases and V 2 bases, and 8 bases lay outside the gene matches. Germline CDR1 GTSNPN, CDR2 SVGIG (reference sequence). The CDR3 runs 13 residues. This CDR3 is CAWSLGLAGLPYF. The CDR3 bases are TGTGCCTGGAGTCTAGGACTAGCGGGATTACCGTACTTC.

The chain employs TRBV6-2 or TRBV6-3 and TRBJ2-1; 8 bases line up with TRBD1. J gave up 3 bases and V 4 bases, and 8 bases lay outside the gene matches. The CDR3 is 16 amino acids. Germline lookup yields CDR1 MNHEY and CDR2 SVGEGT. In nucleotides, the CDR3 is TGTGCCAGCAGTTCCCTTCGGGGACAGGACTACAATGAGCAGTTCTTC. As protein: CASSSLRGQDYNEQFF.

This rearrangement joins TRBV9 to TRBJ2-3; 9 nucleotides match TRBD1. Unmatched junction bases numbered 6, after V lost 3 bases and J lost 4 bases. This CDR3 has 15 residues. CDR1 is SGDLS, CDR2 YYNGEE, per germline. Here the CDR3 reads CASSAPTGGADTQYF. Written as DNA, the CDR3 is TGTGCCAGCAGCGCTCCGACAGGGGGAGCAGATACGCAGTATTTT.

The V call is TRBV9, the J call TRBJ2-3, with TRBD1 identical over 8 bases. CDR3 length: 16 residues. Germline V gene data show CDR1 as SGDLS and CDR2 as YYNGEE. Trimming took 0 bases from V and 2 from J; bases not matched to a gene: 5. The CDR3 loop is CASSVGTGYDTDTQYF. As DNA, the CDR3 is TGTGCCAGCAGCGTAGGGACAGGGTACGACACAGATACGCAGTATTTT.

The rearrangement uses TRBV5-6 and TRBJ1-5, with a possible D match to TRBD1 (6 bases). This CDR3 is 15 amino acids long. The V end lost 4 bases, the J end lost 3 bases, and 14 bases lay between the germline ends. Germline-derived CDR1 and CDR2 are SGHDT and YYEEEE. CDR3 residues: CASSVAGVANQPQHF. The CDR3 DNA reads TGTGCCAGCAGCGTGGCAGGGGTAGCCAATCAGCCCCAGCATTTT.

This clone has more than one count but fewer than ten. Germline and junction disagree at one end, which may indicate a read error. The chain couples TRBV4-2 to TRBJ2-5; 15 bases fit TRBD2. This CDR3 comprises 17 residues. Germline V gene sequence: CDR1 LGHNA, CDR2 YNFKEQ. The CDR3: CASSSGLAGGPQKTQYF. In nucleotides, the CDR3 is TGTGCCAGCAGCTCAGGACTAGCGGGAGGGCCCCAAAAGACCCAGTACTTC.

The chain recombines TRBV3-1 (or the pseudogene TRBV3-2) with TRBJ2-1, with 11 nucleotides matching TRBD2. CDR3 length: 17 amino acids. Germline CDR1 and CDR2: LGHDT and YNNKEL (reference sequence). The V and J ends lost 2 bases and 6 bases, in that order; junction bases with no gene match: 9. CDR3 residues: CASSQWYIAGGSNEQFF. DNA of the CDR3: TGTGCCAGCAGCCAATGGTACATAGCGGGAGGGTCCAATGAGCAGTTCTTC.

The chain carries TRBV6-2 or TRBV6-3 and TRBJ1-1; 9 bases match TRBD1. The ends lost 5 bases at V and 3 bases at J; junction bases unmatched: 10. In germline, CDR1 is MNHEY, CDR2 SVGEGT. The CDR3 has 16 residues. CDR3 amino acids: CASSLDRGIGDTEAFF. For the CDR3, the DNA is TGTGCCAGCAGTCTTGACAGGGGGATCGGGGACACTGAAGCTTTCTTT.

The rearrangement links TRBV7-2 to TRBJ2-7; 12 bases line up with TRBD2. The CDR3 has 16 residues. Per germline, CDR1 SGHTA and CDR2 FQGNSA. The junction had 8 bases not matched to a gene; V was cut back by 4 bases and J by 4 bases. The CDR3 DNA follows: TGTGCCAGCAGCTCACCGACTAGCGGGAGAAAGTACGAGCAGTACTTC. Protein sequence: CASSSPTSGRKYEQYF. The whole variable domain, filled in from reference TRBV7-2 and TRBJ2-7, reads GAGVSQSPSNKVTEKGKDVELRCDPISGHTALYWYRQSLGQGLEFLIYFQGNSAPDKSGLPSDRFSAERTGGSVSTLTIQRTQQEDSAVYLCASSSPTSGRKYEQYFGPGTRLTVT.

The chain has TRBV11-3 and TRBJ2-5; 7 bases map to TRBD1. Germline loops: CDR1 SGHNT, CDR2 YENEEA. V lost 4 bases and J lost 2; bases outside the gene matches: 1. The CDR3 is 13 residues long. CDR3 sequence (DNA): TGTGCCAGCAGCTCGGGACAGCAAGAGACCCAGTACTTC. Its protein is CASSSGQQETQYF.

The chain has TRBV4-3 and TRBJ1-4; 11 bases fit TRBD1. The ends lost 0 bases at V and 14 bases at J; junction bases unmatched: 8. CDR3 size: 15 residues. Germline V gene sequence: CDR1 LGHNA, CDR2 YSLEER. The CDR3 is CASSQDLGQGGTLFF. The CDR3, as DNA: TGCGCCAGCAGCCAAGACTTGGGACAGGGGGGTACCCTGTTTTTT.

The chain joins TRBV5-6 to TRBJ2-2; D call uncertain. The CDR3 is 12 amino acids. Germline V lookup: CDR1 SGHDT, CDR2 YYEEEE. Deletions cut 4 bases from V and 6 bases from J, with 7 bases between. The CDR3, as DNA: TGTGCCAGCAGCCGAGTGGCCGGGGAGCTGTTTTTT. It is translated as CASSRVAGELFF.

The chain carries TRBV3-1 (or the pseudogene TRBV3-2) and TRBJ2-7; D uncertain. The CDR3 runs to 14 residues. CDR1 and CDR2 (germline): LGHDT, YNNKEL (reference sequence). V lost 4 bases and J lost 1, with 11 bases in between. The CDR3 DNA reads as TGTGCCAGCAGCCCCCAGACTCAGTCCTACGAGCAGTACTTC. Translating it yields CASSPQTQSYEQYF.